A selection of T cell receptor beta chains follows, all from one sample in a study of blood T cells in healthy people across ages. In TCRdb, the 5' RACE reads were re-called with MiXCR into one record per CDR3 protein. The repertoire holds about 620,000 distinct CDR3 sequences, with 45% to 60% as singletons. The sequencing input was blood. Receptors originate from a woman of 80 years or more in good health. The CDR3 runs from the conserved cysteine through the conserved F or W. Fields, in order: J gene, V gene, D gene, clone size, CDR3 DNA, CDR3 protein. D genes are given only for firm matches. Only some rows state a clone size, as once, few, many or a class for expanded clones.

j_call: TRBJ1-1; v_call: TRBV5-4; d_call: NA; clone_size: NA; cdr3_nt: TGTGCCAGCAGCTTGGGAGGGAGCCCTGAAGCTTTCTTT; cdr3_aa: CASSLGGSPEAFF
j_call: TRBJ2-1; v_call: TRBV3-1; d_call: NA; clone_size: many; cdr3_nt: TGTGCCAGCAGCCAAGATTTGGTGGGGTCCCCCGGGAATGAGCAGTTCTTC; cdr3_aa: CASSQDLVGSPGNEQFF
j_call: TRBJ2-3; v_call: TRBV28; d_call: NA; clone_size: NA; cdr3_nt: TGTGCCAGCAGTCCTCAGACTAGGCCTAGCACAGATACGCAGTATTTT; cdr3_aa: CASSPQTRPSTDTQYF
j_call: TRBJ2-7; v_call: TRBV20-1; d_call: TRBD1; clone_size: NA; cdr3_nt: TGCAGTGCTAGGGACGGACAGGGGTACGAGCAGTACTTC; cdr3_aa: CSARDGQGYEQYF
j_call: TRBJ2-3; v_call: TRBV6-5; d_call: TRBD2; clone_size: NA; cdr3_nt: TGTGCCAGCAGCCAGACTAGCGGGAGCGCAGATACGCAGTATTTT; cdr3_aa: CASSQTSGSADTQYF
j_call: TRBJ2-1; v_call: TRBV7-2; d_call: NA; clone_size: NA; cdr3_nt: TGTGCCAGCAGCCGCAAAGGGGGGGGACTTATAGGGCTTTACAATGAGCAGTTCTTC; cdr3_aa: CASSRKGGGLIGLYNEQFF
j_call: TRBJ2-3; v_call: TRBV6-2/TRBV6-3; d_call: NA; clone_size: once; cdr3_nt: TGTGCCAGCAAGGCGGGACACGGACACACAGATACGCAGTATTTT; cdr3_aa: CASKAGHGHTDTQYF
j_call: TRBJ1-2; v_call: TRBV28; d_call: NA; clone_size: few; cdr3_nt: TGTGCCAGCAGTTCGCCGGGGGCTAGCTATGGCTACACCTTC; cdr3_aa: CASSSPGASYGYTF
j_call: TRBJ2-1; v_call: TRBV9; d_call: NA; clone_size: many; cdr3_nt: TGTGCCAGCAGCGTAGAGACAGCCCCCGGGGAGCAGTTCTTC; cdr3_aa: CASSVETAPGEQFF
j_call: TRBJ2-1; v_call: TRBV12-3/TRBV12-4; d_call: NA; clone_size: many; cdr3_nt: TGTGCCAGCAGTTTTCACTCCTACAATGAGCAGTTCTTC; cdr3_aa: CASSFHSYNEQFF
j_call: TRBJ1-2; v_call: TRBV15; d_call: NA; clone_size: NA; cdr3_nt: TGTGCCACCAGCAGCTTTGATCAGGGGCCCTCCAACTATGGCAACACCTTC; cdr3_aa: CATSSFDQGPSNYGNTF
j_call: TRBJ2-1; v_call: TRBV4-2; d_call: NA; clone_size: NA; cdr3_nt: TGTGCCAGCAGCCGGAGGCGGGGCGAGGAGCAGTTCTTC; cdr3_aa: CASSRRRGEEQFF
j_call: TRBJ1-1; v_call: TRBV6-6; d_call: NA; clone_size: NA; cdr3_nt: TGTGCCAGCAGTTATGGTGGCAGCACCTACCTGAACACTGAAGCTTTCTTT; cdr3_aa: CASSYGGSTYLNTEAFF
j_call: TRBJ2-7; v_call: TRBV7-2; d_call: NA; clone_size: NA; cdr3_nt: TGTGCCAGCAGCCCACACTTACAAGCCTACGAGCAGTACTTC; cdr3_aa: CASSPHLQAYEQYF
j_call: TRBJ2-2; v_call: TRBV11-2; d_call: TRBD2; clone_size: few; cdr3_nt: TGTGCCAGCAGCTTAGAGGCTAGCGGGAGACACACCGGGGAGCTGTTTTTT; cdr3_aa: CASSLEASGRHTGELFF
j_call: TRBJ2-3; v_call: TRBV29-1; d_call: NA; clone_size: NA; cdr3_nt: TGCAGCGTTGTGGCCAGGGCGAGCACAGATACGCAGTATTTT; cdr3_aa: CSVVARASTDTQYF
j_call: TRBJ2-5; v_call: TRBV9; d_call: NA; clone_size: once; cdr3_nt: TGTGCCAGCAGCGTAGAAGTCCGAGGGGAGACCCAGTACTTC; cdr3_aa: CASSVEVRGETQYF
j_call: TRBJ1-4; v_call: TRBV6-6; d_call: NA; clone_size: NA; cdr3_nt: TGTGCCAGCAGTTACGGGGGTCAGGAAAGACTGTTTTTT; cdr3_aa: CASSYGGQERLFF
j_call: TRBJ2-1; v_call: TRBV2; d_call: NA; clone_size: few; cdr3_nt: TGTGCCAGCAGTCCGTACCTATACAATGAGCAGTTCTTC; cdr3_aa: CASSPYLYNEQFF
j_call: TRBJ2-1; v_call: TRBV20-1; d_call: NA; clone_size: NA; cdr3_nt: TGCAGTGCCTCCCCCCGGGGGGCCTACGAGCAGTTCTTC; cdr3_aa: CSASPRGAYEQFF
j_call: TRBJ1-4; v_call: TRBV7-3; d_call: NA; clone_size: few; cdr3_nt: TGTGCCAGCAGCTTAACGCAGGGTGAAAAACTGTTTTTT; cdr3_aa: CASSLTQGEKLFF
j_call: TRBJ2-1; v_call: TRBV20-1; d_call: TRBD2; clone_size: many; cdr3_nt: TGCAGTGCTAGGTCCCTAGCGGGGGCGAACTACAATGAGCAGTTCTTC; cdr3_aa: CSARSLAGANYNEQFF
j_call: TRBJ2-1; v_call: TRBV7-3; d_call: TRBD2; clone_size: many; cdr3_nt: TGTGCCAGCAGCTTAACGAAGCGGGGGAGCTCCTACAATGAGCAGTTCTTC; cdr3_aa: CASSLTKRGSSYNEQFF
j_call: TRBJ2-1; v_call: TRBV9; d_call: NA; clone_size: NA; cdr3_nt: TGTGCCAGCAGCATAGAGACGGGTTACTACAATGAGCAGTTCTTC; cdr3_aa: CASSIETGYYNEQFF
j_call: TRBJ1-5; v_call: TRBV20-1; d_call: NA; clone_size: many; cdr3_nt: TGCAGTGCTGGGGGGACCTTCAATCAGCCCCAGCATTTT; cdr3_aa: CSAGGTFNQPQHF
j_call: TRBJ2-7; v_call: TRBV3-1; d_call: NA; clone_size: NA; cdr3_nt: TGTGCCAGCAGCCAAGCCGGGACCACCTACGAGCAGTACTTC; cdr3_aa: CASSQAGTTYEQYF
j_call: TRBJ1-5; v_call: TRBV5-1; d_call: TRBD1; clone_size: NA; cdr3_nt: TGCGCCAGCAGCTCGACGACAGGGGGCAATCAGCCCCAGCATTTT; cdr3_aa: CASSSTTGGNQPQHF
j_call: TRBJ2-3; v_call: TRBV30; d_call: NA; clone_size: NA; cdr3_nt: TGTGCCTGGAGTCCAACAGGGCCCGACACAGATACGCAGTATTTT; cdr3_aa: CAWSPTGPDTDTQYF